This entry lists 8 T cell receptor beta chains sequenced from one sample in a study of blood T cell repertoires in COVID-19 (TCRdb year 2020). The library was prepared using the immunoSEQ multiplex PCR assay. The clones in this table, taken by TCRdb from immuneACCESS, are in-frame only. Not every clone is retained; where verified, under half of the shortfall comes from an unresolved V gene, and the cause of the rest is unknown. Across this sample there are 150,000 to 200,000 clones, with approximately 82% seen only once. 4% to 6.5% of the sample is taken by the ten largest. Source material: PBMCs or T cells enriched from blood (not recorded which). These TCRs come from a woman aged 55-75 years with acute COVID-19.

The chain is built from TRBV30 and TRBJ2-1; D is possibly TRBD1 (6 bases). Germline assignment: CDR1 GTSNPN and CDR2 SVGIG (reference sequence). This CDR3 comprises 16 residues. V gave up 0 bases and J gave up 5 bases, with 17 bases separating them. Here the CDR3 DNA reads TGTGCCTGGAGTGTACGGTGGAACAGGGTTGACAATGAGCAGTTCTTC. It codes for CAWSVRWNRVDNEQFF. The entire variable domain, with the rest obtained from reference TRBV30 and TRBJ2-1, is as follows: SQTIHQWPATLVQPVGSPLSLECTVEGTSNPNLYWYRQAAGRGLQLLFYSVGIGQISSEVPQNLSASRPQDRQFILSSKKLLLSDSGFYLCAWSVRWNRVDNEQFFGPGTRLTVL.

The chain joins TRBV20-1 to TRBJ2-5, with D possibly TRBD2 on 6 matching bases. The CDR3 has 14 amino acids. Germline V gene lookup returns CDR1 DFQATT and CDR2 SNEGSKA (reference sequence). The ends were cut back, 3 bases at V and 5 bases at J, with 16 bases in the middle. The CDR3 DNA is TGCAGTGCTAGTTGGAGGGTGGGAGCGGAGACCCAGTACTTC. It encodes CSASWRVGAETQYF.

This clone was detected many times. The V call is TRBV6-5, the J call TRBJ2-1, with 8 bases fitting TRBD2. V shed 8 bases and J 8 bases; nucleotides not matched to a gene: 11. Germline V gene data show CDR1 as MNHEY and CDR2 as SVGAGI. CDR3 length: 14 residues. The CDR3 is CASHDQREYDEQFF. CDR3 bases: TGTGCCAGCCACGATCAGCGGGAGTACGATGAGCAGTTCTTC.

The sample holds one count of this clone. This chain uses TRBV6-5 with TRBJ1-2, with D unclear. The CDR3 covers 13 residues. The V and J ends lost 8 bases and 6 bases respectively, with 16 bases between them. Germline-derived CDR1 and CDR2 are MNHEY and SVGAGI. The CDR3 protein is CASRWAEKDGYTF. In DNA form, the CDR3 reads TGTGCCAGCCGGTGGGCCGAGAAGGATGGCTACACCTTC.

This chain links TRBV7-9 with TRBJ2-7, with 11 positions matching TRBD2. J was trimmed by 7 bases and V by 5 bases; bases with no gene match: 16. CDR1 and CDR2 from the germline V gene are SEHNR and FQNEAQ (reference sequence). CDR3 size: 17 residues. The CDR3 sequence: CASSPGFLSGRGGEQYF. The CDR3 region has the DNA TGTGCCAGCAGCCCGGGATTCCTTAGCGGGAGGGGAGGAGAGCAGTACTTC.

This clone occurred once. The chain uses TRBV7-2 and TRBJ1-6, with D perhaps TRBD1 (6 bases). Trimming took 1 base from V and 7 from J, leaving 14 bases between them. CDR1 and CDR2 (germline): SGHTA, FQGNSA. There are 16 residues in the CDR3. The CDR3 spells CASSLVGGAINSPLHF. In DNA form, the CDR3 reads TGTGCCAGCAGCTTAGTGGGGGGGGCTATCAATTCACCCCTCCACTTT. The complete variable domain, with remaining parts taken from reference TRBV7-2 and TRBJ1-6, reads GAGVSQSPSNKVTEKGKDVELRCDPISGHTALYWYRQSLGQGLEFLIYFQGNSAPDKSGLPSDRFSAERTGGSVSTLTIQRTQQEDSAVYLCASSLVGGAINSPLHFGNGTRLTVT.

The chain couples TRBV6-1 to TRBJ1-2, with 9 bases lining up with TRBD1. From germline, CDR1 is MNHNS and CDR2 SASEGT. With 6 bases clipped from V and 7 bases from J, the junction kept 15 bases outside the gene matches. This CDR3 spans 16 amino acids. CDR3 in amino acids: CASREIPGQGRGGYTF. The CDR3 coding sequence is TGTGCCAGCAGAGAAATTCCGGGACAGGGAAGGGGTGGCTACACCTTC.

The V gene is TRBV5-1, the J gene TRBJ2-3, with a tentative D call TRBD1 (6 bases). This CDR3 spans 14 amino acids. In germline, CDR1 is SGHRS, CDR2 YFSETQ. With 5 bases removed from V and 5 bases from J, the gap between germline ends came to 15 bases. The CDR3 loop reads CASRVDRLGDTQYF. CDR3 DNA sequence: TGCGCCAGCAGGGTTGACAGGTTAGGAGATACGCAGTATTTT.